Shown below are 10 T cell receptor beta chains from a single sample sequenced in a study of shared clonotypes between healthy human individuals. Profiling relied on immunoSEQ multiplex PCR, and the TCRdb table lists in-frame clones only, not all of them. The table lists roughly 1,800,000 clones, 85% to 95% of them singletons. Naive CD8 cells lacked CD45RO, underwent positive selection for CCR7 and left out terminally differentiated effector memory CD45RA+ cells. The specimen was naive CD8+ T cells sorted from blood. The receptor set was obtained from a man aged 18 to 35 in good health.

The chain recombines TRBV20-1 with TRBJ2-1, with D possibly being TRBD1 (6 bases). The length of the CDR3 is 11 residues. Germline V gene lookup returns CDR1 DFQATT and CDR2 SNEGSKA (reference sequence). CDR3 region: CRSGTPNEQFF. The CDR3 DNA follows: TGCAGATCCGGGACACCCAATGAGCAGTTCTTC.

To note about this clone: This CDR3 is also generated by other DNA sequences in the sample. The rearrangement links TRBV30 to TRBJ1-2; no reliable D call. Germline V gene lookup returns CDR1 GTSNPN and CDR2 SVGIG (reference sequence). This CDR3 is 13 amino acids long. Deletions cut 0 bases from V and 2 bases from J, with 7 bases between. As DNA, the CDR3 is TGTGCCTGGAGTGTAGTCGAAAACTATGGCTACACCTTC. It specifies CAWSVVENYGYTF.

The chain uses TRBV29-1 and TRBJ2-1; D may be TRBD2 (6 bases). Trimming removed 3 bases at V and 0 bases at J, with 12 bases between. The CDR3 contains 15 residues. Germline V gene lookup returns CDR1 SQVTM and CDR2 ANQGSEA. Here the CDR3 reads CSVELAMSSYNEQFF. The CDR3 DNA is TGCAGCGTTGAGCTAGCGATGAGCTCCTACAATGAGCAGTTCTTC.

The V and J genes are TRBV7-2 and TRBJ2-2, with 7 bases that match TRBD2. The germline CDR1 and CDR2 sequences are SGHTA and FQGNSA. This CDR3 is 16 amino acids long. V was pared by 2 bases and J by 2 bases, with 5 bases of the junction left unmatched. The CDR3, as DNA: TGTGCCAGCAGCTTACGGCTAGCGGTCAACACCGGGGAGCTGTTTTTT. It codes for CASSLRLAVNTGELFF. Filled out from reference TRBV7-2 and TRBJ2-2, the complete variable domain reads GAGVSQSPSNKVTEKGKDVELRCDPISGHTALYWYRQSLGQGLEFLIYFQGNSAPDKSGLPSDRFSAERTGGSVSTLTIQRTQQEDSAVYLCASSLRLAVNTGELFFGEGSRLTVL.

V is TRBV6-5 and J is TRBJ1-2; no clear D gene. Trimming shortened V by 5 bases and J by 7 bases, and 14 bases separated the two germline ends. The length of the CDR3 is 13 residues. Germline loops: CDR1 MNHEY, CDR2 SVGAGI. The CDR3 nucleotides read TGTGCCAGCAGTGCCCCCCCGGGAAGTGGCTACACCTTC. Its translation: CASSAPPGSGYTF.

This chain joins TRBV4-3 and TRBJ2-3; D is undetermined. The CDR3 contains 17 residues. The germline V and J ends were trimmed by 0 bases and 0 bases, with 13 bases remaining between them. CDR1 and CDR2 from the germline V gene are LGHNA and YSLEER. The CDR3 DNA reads TGCGCCAGCAGCCAAGAACTCGGGTATACTAGCACAGATACGCAGTATTTT. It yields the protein CASSQELGYTSTDTQYF.

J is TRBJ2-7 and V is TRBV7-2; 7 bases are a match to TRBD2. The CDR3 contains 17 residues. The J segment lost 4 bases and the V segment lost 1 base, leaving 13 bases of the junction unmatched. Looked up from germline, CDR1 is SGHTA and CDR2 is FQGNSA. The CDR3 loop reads CASSLGDLTSENYEQYF. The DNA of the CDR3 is TGTGCCAGCAGCTTAGGGGATCTCACTAGCGAGAATTACGAGCAGTACTTC.

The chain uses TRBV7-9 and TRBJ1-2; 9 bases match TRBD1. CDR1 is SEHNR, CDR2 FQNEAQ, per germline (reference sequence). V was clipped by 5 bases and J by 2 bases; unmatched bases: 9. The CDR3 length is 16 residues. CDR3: CASSGTGFPWNYGYTF. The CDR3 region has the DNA TGTGCCAGCAGCGGGACAGGGTTTCCGTGGAACTATGGCTACACCTTC. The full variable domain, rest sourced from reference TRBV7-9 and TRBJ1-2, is DTGVSQNPRHKITKRGQNVTFRCDPISEHNRLYWYRQTLGQGPEFLTYFQNEAQLEKSRLLSDRFSAERPKGSFSTLEIQRTEQGDSAMYLCASSGTGFPWNYGYTFGSGTRLTVV.

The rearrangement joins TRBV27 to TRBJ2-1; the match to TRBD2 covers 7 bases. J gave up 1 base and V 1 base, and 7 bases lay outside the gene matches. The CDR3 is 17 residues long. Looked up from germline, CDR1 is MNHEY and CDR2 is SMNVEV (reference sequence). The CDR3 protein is CASSLLRGAGSYNEQFF. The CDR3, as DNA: TGTGCCAGCAGTTTATTAAGGGGAGCGGGGTCCTACAATGAGCAGTTCTTC.

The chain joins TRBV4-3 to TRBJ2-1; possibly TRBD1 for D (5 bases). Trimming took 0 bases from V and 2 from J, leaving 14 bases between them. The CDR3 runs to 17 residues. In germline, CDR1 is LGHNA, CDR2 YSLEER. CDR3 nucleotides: TGCGCCAGCAGCCAAGATTCTGCAGGGTCGGCCTACAATGAGCAGTTCTTC. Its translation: CASSQDSAGSAYNEQFF.